The 10 T cell receptor beta chains given below trace back to one sample, sequenced in a study of response to subunit inactivated influenza vaccine. TCRdb re-called the RT-PCR reads through MiXCR, storing one row per CDR3 protein. The sample contains roughly 790,000 distinct CDR3 sequences, 20% to 25% of which appear only once. The specimen comprised PBMCs from blood, sampled roughly 5 days after vaccination. The receptor set was obtained from a man in his fifties who received an inactivated influenza vaccine.

This clonotype was counted many times. The V gene is TRBV29-1, the J gene TRBJ2-4; TRBD2 aligns across 12 bases. The CDR3 length is 14 residues. Germline V CDR1 and CDR2: SQVTM, ANQGSEA. The V segment lost 4 bases and the J segment 6 bases; nucleotides outside the gene matches: 4. The CDR3 coding sequence is TGCAGCGTTGCGACTAGCGGGAGTACAAACATTCAGTACTTC. It yields the protein CSVATSGSTNIQYF. Filled out from reference TRBV29-1 and TRBJ2-4, the complete variable domain reads SAVISQKPSRDICQRGTSLTIQCQVDSQVTMMFWYRQQPGQSLTLIATANQGSEATYESGFVIDKFPISRPNLTFSTLTVSNMSPEDSSIYLCSVATSGSTNIQYFGAGTRLSVL.

At least ten counts were recorded for this clonotype. The J gene is TRBJ2-3, the V gene TRBV7-2; no definite D call. V was cut by 1 base and J by 5 bases, with 7 bases left in between. Germline CDR1 and CDR2: SGHTA and FQGNSA. This CDR3 region has 13 residues. CDR3 sequence: CASSLVGLDTQYF. The CDR3, as DNA: TGTGCCAGCAGCTTAGTGGGTTTAGATACGCAGTATTTT.

The chain uses TRBV4-2 and TRBJ1-4, with a weak D call TRBD1 (5 bases). The germline V and J ends were trimmed by 0 bases and 8 bases, with 16 bases remaining between them. Germline loops: CDR1 LGHNA, CDR2 YNFKEQ. CDR3 length: 16 residues. The CDR3 DNA follows: TGTGCCAGCAGCCAAGATCCGGCAGGTCGGGGCGAAAAACTGTTTTTT. It translates to CASSQDPAGRGEKLFF.

The J gene is TRBJ2-1, the V gene TRBV7-8; 12 positions agree with TRBD2. Germline CDR1 SGHVS, CDR2 FQNEAQ. CDR3 length equals 15 residues. The V and J ends lost 5 bases and 4 bases, in that order; junction bases with no gene match: 3. CDR3 coding DNA: TGTGCCAGCAGCGGGACTAGCGGGCTTTACAATGAGCAGTTCTTC. This translates into CASSGTSGLYNEQFF.

This clonotype was observed a few times. This chain links TRBV7-2 with TRBJ2-2, with D perhaps matching TRBD1 (5 bases). The CDR3 contains 16 residues. The V end was cut by 5 bases, the J end by 3 bases, with 16 bases between. The germline CDR1 and CDR2 sequences are SGHTA and FQGNSA. CDR3: CASSPRTTRDTGELFF. The CDR3 DNA follows: TGTGCCAGCAGCCCCAGAACGACCAGGGACACCGGGGAGCTGTTTTTT. Full variable domain (rest looked up from reference TRBV7-2 and TRBJ2-2): GAGVSQSPSNKVTEKGKDVELRCDPISGHTALYWYRQSLGQGLEFLIYFQGNSAPDKSGLPSDRFSAERTGGSVSTLTIQRTQQEDSAVYLCASSPRTTRDTGELFFGEGSRLTVL.

This sequence joins TRBV12-3 or TRBV12-4 and TRBJ1-2; D perhaps matches TRBD1 (6 bases). The V gene lost 8 bases and the J gene lost 5 bases, with 12 bases spanning the gap. This CDR3 is 12 amino acids long. The DNA of the CDR3 is TGTGCCAGCCAGGGACAAGGGTATGGCTACACCTTC. Translation: CASQGQGYGYTF.

This clonotype was picked up a small number of times. The V and J genes are TRBV24-1 and TRBJ2-3; D is ambiguous. The V gene lost 4 bases and the J gene lost 6 bases, with 10 bases spanning the gap. The CDR3 length is 13 residues. Germline-derived CDR1 and CDR2 are KGHDR and SFDVKD. CDR3 amino acids: CATSDPPFDTQYF. CDR3 bases: TGTGCCACCAGTGACCCCCCGTTTGATACGCAGTATTTT.

This chain links TRBV5-1 with TRBJ2-2; perhaps TRBD1 as D (6 bases). The CDR3 spans 14 residues. V lost 4 bases, J lost 4 bases, and 11 bases lay in between. The germline V gene has CDR1 SGHRS and CDR2 YFSETQ. The CDR3 DNA is TGCGCCAGCAGCCCAGTACAGGGCACCGGGGAGCTGTTTTTT. Translation gives CASSPVQGTGELFF. Drawing the rest from reference TRBV5-1 and TRBJ2-2, the complete variable domain is KAGVTQTPRYLIKTRGQQVTLSCSPISGHRSVSWYQQTPGQGLQFLFEYFSETQRNKGNFPGRFSGRQFSNSRSEMNVSTLELGDSALYLCASSPVQGTGELFFGEGSRLTVL.

V is TRBV18 and J is TRBJ2-2; D remains unclear. This CDR3 is built from 12 residues. Germline-derived CDR1 and CDR2 are KGHSH and LQKENI. V was trimmed by 8 bases and J by 2 bases, leaving 6 bases between them. CDR3: CASTVNTGELFF. The CDR3 nucleotides read TGTGCCAGCACAGTTAACACCGGGGAGCTGTTTTTT.

This clonotype appeared many times. This rearrangement joins TRBV28 to TRBJ2-1; 10 bases agree with TRBD2. CDR3 length equals 15 residues. The V gene end was trimmed by 6 bases and the J gene end by 4 bases; junction bases not matched to a gene: 6. Germline V lookup: CDR1 MDHEN, CDR2 SYDVKM. The CDR3 region is CASRRAGGTYNEQFF. The DNA of the CDR3 is TGTGCCAGCAGAAGAGCGGGAGGGACTTACAATGAGCAGTTCTTC.